These 12 T cell receptor beta chains were all obtained from the same sample, sequenced in a study of blood T cell repertoires in COVID-19. Profiling relied on immunoSEQ multiplex PCR, and the TCRdb table lists in-frame clones only, not all of them. The table records 200,000 to 250,000 clones, over 80% of them present only once. What was sequenced was peripheral blood. All receptors come from a human donor in a cohort sampled during active COVID-19.

This sequence joins TRBV19 and TRBJ1-5; no clear D gene. V shed 4 bases and J shed 0 bases, with 10 bases lying between them. The CDR3 is 15 amino acids. CDR1 and CDR2 (germline): LNHDA, SQIVND (reference sequence). Written as DNA, the CDR3 is TGTGCCAGTAGTACCCAAGCCGATAGCAATCAGCCCCAGCATTTT. Translation: CASSTQADSNQPQHF. Full variable domain (remainder filled in from reference TRBV19 and TRBJ1-5): DGGITQSPKYLFRKEGQNVTLSCEQNLNHDAMYWYRQDPGQGLRLIYYSQIVNDFQKGDIAEGYSVSREKKESFPLTVTSAQKNPTAFYLCASSTQADSNQPQHFGDGTRLSIL.

This chain connects TRBV12-2 to TRBJ2-1; the DNA was not compared with TRBD2, the D call given in the table. TRBV12-2 is a listed pseudogene. The CDR3 is 20 amino acids. In nucleotides, the CDR3 is TGTGCAAGTCGCTCAAGCTATAGGCGGCCCCCTGTCACCCCCTACAATGAGCAGTTCTTC. As protein: CASRSSYRRPPVTPYNEQFF.

This rearrangement joins TRBV27 to TRBJ2-5; 10 bases match TRBD2. CDR1 and CDR2 from the germline V gene are MNHEY and SMNVEV (reference sequence). This CDR3 is 15 amino acids long. V dropped 2 bases and J dropped 6; count of bases not matched to a gene: 6. This CDR3 reads CASSLPAGGQKTQYF. The DNA of the CDR3 is TGTGCCAGCAGTTTACCAGCGGGGGGGCAGAAGACCCAGTACTTC.

The J gene is TRBJ2-7, the V gene TRBV4-1; 12 bases are a match to TRBD1. Germline V gene data show CDR1 as MGHRA and CDR2 as YSYEKL. This CDR3 is built from 15 residues. The V segment lost 3 bases and the J segment 7 bases; nucleotides outside the gene matches: 7. The CDR3 loop reads CASSHPGQGAWEQYF. CDR3 DNA sequence: TGCGCCAGCAGCCACCCGGGACAGGGGGCATGGGAGCAGTACTTC.

This chain joins TRBV5-4 and TRBJ2-5; 9 bases map to TRBD2. The CDR3 runs to 14 residues. Per germline, CDR1 SGHNT and CDR2 YYREEE (reference sequence). V was clipped by 5 bases and J by 5 bases; unmatched bases: 7. CDR3 residues: CASSYSGRDETQYF. CDR3 nucleotide sequence: TGTGCCAGCAGTTATAGCGGGAGAGATGAGACCCAGTACTTC.

This clone occurred a few times. The genes are TRBV27 and TRBJ1-1; D possibly corresponds to TRBD1 (5 bases). CDR3 length: 14 residues. V gave up 3 bases and J gave up 1 base, with 9 bases separating them. Germline V gene sequence: CDR1 MNHEY, CDR2 SMNVEV (reference sequence). DNA for the CDR3: TGTGCCAGCAGTTTGGCAGGGAAGAACACTGAAGCTTTCTTT. Encoded protein: CASSLAGKNTEAFF.

The rearrangement links TRBV6-4 to TRBJ2-1, with TRBD2 identical over 16 bases. V dropped 8 bases and J dropped 8; count of bases not matched to a gene: 6. Germline V gene lookup returns CDR1 MRHNA and CDR2 SNTAGT. The CDR3 loop spans 15 amino acids. CDR3 in amino acids: CASCGTSGRAYEQFF. CDR3 nucleotides: TGTGCCAGCTGTGGGACTAGCGGGAGGGCCTATGAGCAGTTCTTC.

A single count supports this clone. The V and J genes are TRBV28 and TRBJ1-5; TRBD1 is a possible D gene (6 bases). Germline CDR1 and CDR2: MDHEN and SYDVKM. Between the trimmed V and J ends, which lost 5 bases and 11 bases, there was a span of 13 bases. The CDR3 totals 12 residues. This chain's CDR3 is CASSGGGGAQHF. CDR3 nucleotide sequence: TGTGCCAGCAGTGGGGGGGGCGGGGCCCAGCATTTT.

The V and J genes are TRBV28 and TRBJ2-2; D ambiguous. CDR1 is MDHEN and CDR2 is SYDVKM in the germline V gene. The germline V and J ends were trimmed by 6 bases and 4 bases, with 9 bases remaining between them. The CDR3 has 13 residues. The CDR3 protein is CASRSDGTGELFF. CDR3 DNA sequence: TGTGCCAGCAGGAGCGATGGCACCGGGGAGCTGTTTTTT.

The chain has TRBV4-2 and TRBJ1-5; perhaps TRBD1 as D (6 bases). This CDR3 is 15 amino acids long. The V gene's germline CDR1 is LGHNA and CDR2 YNFKEQ. V was cut by 0 bases and J by 6 bases, with 12 bases left in between. CDR3 in amino acids: CASSQEAGGGQPQHF. The CDR3 nucleotides are TGTGCCAGCAGCCAAGAGGCGGGGGGCGGTCAGCCCCAGCATTTT.

The chain joins TRBV2 to TRBJ2-5; 9 nucleotides align to TRBD1. The CDR3 extends over 16 amino acids. Unmatched junction bases numbered 6, after V lost 0 bases and J lost 4 bases. Germline V gives CDR1 SNHLY, CDR2 FYNNEI. The CDR3 bases are TGTGCCAGCAGTGAAGCGCTGGGGACAGGGCTAGAGACCCAGTACTTC. It encodes CASSEALGTGLETQYF.

This clone turned up a few times. The chain recombines TRBV24-1 with TRBJ2-1, with TRBD2 matching 9 bases. The germline V gene encodes CDR1 KGHDR and CDR2 SFDVKD. This CDR3 spans 15 amino acids. J lost 7 bases, V lost 6 bases, and 9 bases had no gene match. In DNA form, the CDR3 reads TGTGCCACCAGTCCCTCCAGCGGGAGGCTGAATGAGCAGTTCTTC. Protein product: CATSPSSGRLNEQFF.